These 5 T cell receptor beta chains were sequenced from one sample in a study of response to subunit inactivated influenza vaccine. TCRdb recomputed calls from the RT-PCR reads with MiXCR, one row per CDR3 protein. The sample has 710,000 or so distinct CDR3 sequences; around 14% are singletons. This sample comprised PBMCs from blood, obtained roughly 12 days after vaccination. Receptors originate from a man aged 45-65 years who received an inactivated influenza vaccine.

The V gene is TRBV12-3 or TRBV12-4, the J gene TRBJ1-2; TRBD1 agrees at 8 bases. This CDR3 region has 13 residues. V lost 6 bases and J lost 7; bases outside the gene matches: 7. CDR3 coding DNA: TGTGCCAGCAGACACGCAGGGGGCGGTGGCTACACCTTC. Residues: CASRHAGGGGYTF.

The chain is built from TRBV18 and TRBJ2-7; TRBD1 matches 7 bases. V lost 2 bases to trimming and J lost 5 bases; unmatched junction nucleotides: 6. The CDR3 sequence is 14 residues long. Per germline, CDR1 KGHSH and CDR2 LQKENI. The CDR3 sequence is CASSPGQVMNEQYF. DNA for the CDR3: TGTGCCAGCTCACCAGGACAGGTTATGAACGAGCAGTACTTC.

This chain joins TRBV30 and TRBJ2-7; D might be TRBD2 (5 bases). The CDR3 sequence is 11 residues long. Germline V gene sequence: CDR1 GTSNPN, CDR2 SVGIG (reference sequence). V was shortened by 1 base and J by 4 bases, with 5 bases between the two germline ends. The CDR3 DNA reads as TGTGCCTGGAGTGGGACTTACGAGCAGTACTTC. This translates into CAWSGTYEQYF.

The chain uses TRBV9 and TRBJ2-7, with 7 positions matching TRBD2. The J segment lost 0 bases and the V segment lost 4 bases, leaving 10 bases of the junction unmatched. The V gene's germline CDR1 is SGDLS and CDR2 YYNGEE. The CDR3 length is 16 residues. CDR3 residues: CASSLGVGGSSYEQYF. The DNA for the CDR3 is TGTGCCAGCAGCTTAGGTGTTGGCGGGAGCTCCTACGAGCAGTACTTC. The full variable domain, its missing parts supplied by reference TRBV9 and TRBJ2-7, is DSGVTQTPKHLITATGQRVTLRCSPRSGDLSVYWYQQSLDQGLQFLIQYYNGEERAKGNILERFSAQQFPDLHSELNLSSLELGDSALYFCASSLGVGGSSYEQYFGPGTRLTVT.

The sample holds a few counts of this clonotype. The chain has TRBV5-1 and TRBJ2-3, with D possibly TRBD2 on 6 matching bases. This CDR3 contains 13 residues. Deletions cut 0 bases from V and 10 bases from J, with 12 bases between. From germline, CDR1 is SGHRS and CDR2 YFSETQ. The CDR3 DNA follows: TGCGCCAGCAGCTTGGCCGAGGGCGGGGCGCAGTATTTT. Translating it yields CASSLAEGGAQYF.